The clone carrying this T cell receptor beta chain was seen many times. Its specificity is not known. These data belong to a study of T cells in Graves' hyperthyroidism and ophthalmopathy. Findings and caveats of the study: Most expanded thyroid clonotypes above 0.001 also appeared in blood. From stable hyperthyroidism, ophthalmopathy was separated by a 13 V-J model.

Blood from later-ophthalmopathy patients was taken at first hyperthyroidism diagnosis. Out of over 9 ml of fresh peripheral blood came the PBMCs. Germline V gene sequence: CDR1 SGHVS, CDR2 FNYEAQ. This CDR3 is built from 15 residues. With 1 base removed from V and 8 bases from J, the gap between germline ends came to 17 bases. From RNA transcripts, TCR beta CDR3 regions were amplified. The HTBI primer set served for first-round RT-PCR of the TCR CDR3. From the multiplex PCR reads, TCRdb called clonotypes with MiXCR, one entry per CDR3 protein. The repertoire consists of around 700,000 distinct CDR3 sequences, with 15% to 20% occurring once and the leading ten covering about a sixth.

The receptor comes from a woman in her fifties or sixties with Graves' hyperthyroidism that later progressed to Graves' ophthalmopathy. Sequencing used blood. This chain links TRBV7-6 with TRBJ1-1; unclear D gene. The CDR3 region is CASSLVGMAGGEAFF. The CDR3 region has the DNA TGTGCCAGCAGCTTAGTGGGCATGGCCGGAGGCGAAGCTTTCTTT.